These 30 T cell receptor beta chains were all obtained from the same sample, sequenced in a study of shared T cell receptors in the human thymus. Method: immunoSEQ multiplex PCR; TCRdb's copy keeps in-frame clones and lacks some. The data hold about 710,000 clones, with around 87% observed a single time. The same specimen was also included in a second study, on human thymus T cells.

Material for sequencing was thymocytes. These receptors all stem from a boy under two years old with a congenital heart defect.

This clone showed up just a few times. This sequence joins TRBV11-2 and TRBJ2-7; maybe TRBD1 (6 bases). CDR3 length: 12 residues. Germline V gene lookup returns CDR1 SGHAT and CDR2 FQNNGV. V was trimmed by 0 bases and J by 6 bases, leaving 6 bases between them. CDR3 DNA sequence: TGTGCCAGCAGCTTAGACAGGGGCGAGCAGTACTTC. This codes for CASSLDRGEQYF.

The J gene is TRBJ2-7, the V gene TRBV28; tentatively, D is TRBD2 (6 bases). The CDR3 consists of 15 residues. The V end lost 9 bases, the J end lost 2 bases, and 20 bases lay between the germline ends. Germline V gene sequence: CDR1 MDHEN, CDR2 SYDVKM. CDR3 coding DNA: TGTGCCAGTACCGGTGGAGGGCGGCCAACCTACGAGCAGTACTTC. It encodes CASTGGGRPTYEQYF.

This clone was recorded only once. This rearrangement joins TRBV4-3 to TRBJ1-2; 9 positions agree with TRBD1. V was pared by 3 bases and J by 3 bases, with 8 bases of the junction left unmatched. CDR3 length: 16 amino acids. From germline, CDR1 is LGHNA and CDR2 YSLEER. The CDR3 protein is CASSHHGTGYYYGYTF. For the CDR3, the DNA is TGCGCCAGCAGCCATCACGGGACAGGGTATTACTATGGCTACACCTTC.

This chain uses TRBV10-1 with TRBJ2-1, with 7 bases aligning to TRBD2. CDR1 is WNHNN and CDR2 is SYGVQD in the germline V gene (reference sequence). Trimming at V came to 1 base and at J to 8 bases, leaving 5 bases not matched to a gene. The CDR3 contains 14 residues. Here the CDR3 DNA reads TGCGCCAGCAGTGAGTATCGGGAGGTCGATGAGCAGTTCTTC. Protein: CASSEYREVDEQFF.

The rearrangement joins TRBV6-6 to TRBJ2-7, with 13 bases matching TRBD2. The CDR3 length is 14 residues. V shed 6 bases, J shed 6 bases, and the junction held 5 bases outside the gene matches. Germline V lookup: CDR1 MNHNY, CDR2 SVGAGI (reference sequence). CDR3 loop: CASSGTSGIAEQYF. The CDR3 coding sequence is TGTGCCAGCAGCGGGACTAGCGGGATAGCCGAGCAGTACTTC.

Comments on this clone: Distinct nucleotide sequences in the sample also encode this CDR3. The chain combines TRBV2 with TRBJ2-2; the D gene is possibly TRBD1 (6 bases). The ends were cut back, 0 bases at V and 4 bases at J, with 6 bases in the middle. The CDR3 extends over 14 amino acids. Per germline, CDR1 SNHLY and CDR2 FYNNEI. CDR3 DNA sequence: TGTGCCAGCAGTGAAGCAGGGGGCACCGGGGAGCTGTTTTTT. This encodes CASSEAGGTGELFF.

The gene calls are TRBV9 and TRBJ1-2; TRBD1 is a possible D gene (5 bases). CDR3 length: 16 amino acids. Germline lookup yields CDR1 SGDLS and CDR2 YYNGEE. The V and J ends lost 0 bases and 1 base respectively, with 13 bases between them. This chain's CDR3 is CASSVAPGLSNYGYTF. Written as DNA, the CDR3 is TGTGCCAGCAGCGTAGCCCCGGGACTGAGTAACTATGGCTACACCTTC. The variable domain in full, with the rest retrieved from reference TRBV9 and TRBJ1-2, is DSGVTQTPKHLITATGQRVTLRCSPRSGDLSVYWYQQSLDQGLQFLIQYYNGEERAKGNILERFSAQQFPDLHSELNLSSLELGDSALYFCASSVAPGLSNYGYTFGSGTRLTVV.

The rearrangement joins TRBV29-1 to TRBJ1-1; no definite D call. V was pared by 2 bases and J by 0 bases, with 22 bases between. The CDR3 loop spans 18 amino acids. CDR1 SQVTM and CDR2 ANQGSEA come from the germline V gene. The CDR3 region is CSVETKVDGGLMNTEAFF. The DNA of the CDR3 is TGCAGCGTTGAAACTAAGGTTGATGGAGGGCTCATGAACACTGAAGCTTTCTTT.

The genes are TRBV27 and TRBJ2-1; 16 bases match TRBD2. The ends lost 2 bases at V and 5 bases at J; junction bases unmatched: 3. Per germline, CDR1 MNHEY and CDR2 SMNVEV (reference sequence). CDR3 size: 17 residues. The CDR3 spells CASSLGTSGRADNEQFF. The CDR3 nucleotides are TGTGCCAGCAGTTTAGGGACTAGCGGGAGGGCCGACAATGAGCAGTTCTTC.

V and J are TRBV5-8 and TRBJ2-6, with 7 positions matching TRBD1. Trimming removed 4 bases from V and 2 bases from J; junction bases left unmatched: 0. CDR1 is SGHTS and CDR2 is YDEGEE in the germline V gene. The CDR3 extends over 14 amino acids. CDR3 sequence reads: CASSQGAGANVLTF. In nucleotides, the CDR3 is TGTGCCAGCAGCCAGGGGGCTGGGGCCAACGTCCTGACTTTC. Together with reference TRBV5-8 and TRBJ2-6, the CDR3 gives the full variable domain: EAGVTQSPTHLIKTRGQQATLRCSPISGHTSVYWYQQALGLGLQFLLWYDEGEERNRGNFPPRFSGRQFPNYSSELNVNALELEDSALYLCASSQGAGANVLTFGAGSRLTVL.

The V and J genes are TRBV30 and TRBJ2-1; D is unclear. CDR1 GTSNPN and CDR2 SVGIG come from the germline V gene (reference sequence). There are 16 residues in the CDR3. The ends were cut back, 5 bases at V and 6 bases at J, with 23 bases in the middle. In nucleotides, the CDR3 is TGTGCCTGGGTACCTGCGGCCGGGTGGAAGAGCAATGAGCAGTTCTTC. It yields the protein CAWVPAAGWKSNEQFF.

The V and J genes are TRBV11-2 and TRBJ2-5; 12 bases are shared with TRBD1. The length of the CDR3 is 14 residues. V lost 4 bases to trimming and J lost 10 bases; unmatched junction nucleotides: 7. Germline V gene data show CDR1 as SGHAT and CDR2 as FQNNGV. The CDR3 protein is CASSYTGQGAIQYF. The CDR3 DNA sequence: TGTGCCAGCAGCTACACGGGACAGGGGGCAATCCAGTACTTC.

The chain carries TRBV4-3 and TRBJ1-1; D is unclear. Trimming shortened V by 0 bases and J by 0 bases, and 14 bases separated the two germline ends. The germline CDR1 and CDR2 sequences are LGHNA and YSLEER. The CDR3 is 17 amino acids. CDR3 sequence (DNA): TGCGCCAGCAGCCAAGATCCGAACAGCCACATGAACACTGAAGCTTTCTTT. Its protein product is CASSQDPNSHMNTEAFF.

This clone was recorded only once. The gene calls are TRBV4-1 and TRBJ2-4; weak D call: TRBD1 (5 bases). Germline V gives CDR1 MGHRA, CDR2 YSYEKL. This CDR3 region has 16 residues. V lost 0 bases and J lost 8, with 17 bases in between. The CDR3 loop is CASSQDPTGVSDIQYF. CDR3 DNA sequence: TGCGCCAGCAGCCAAGACCCTACAGGTGTTTCAGACATTCAGTACTTC.

V usage is TRBV4-3 and J usage is TRBJ1-4; possible D gene TRBD1, 5 bases. The CDR3 runs to 15 residues. V gave up 0 bases and J gave up 8 bases, with 13 bases separating them. CDR1 is LGHNA, CDR2 YSLEER, per germline. CDR3 DNA sequence: TGCGCCAGCAGCCAAGATCGGAGCAGGGCGGAAAAACTGTTTTTT. Translated: CASSQDRSRAEKLFF.

The V call is TRBV4-3, the J call TRBJ2-7, with TRBD2 as a possible D gene (6 bases). The CDR3 spans 13 residues. V lost 0 bases, J lost 7 bases, and 10 bases lay in between. The V gene's germline CDR1 is LGHNA and CDR2 YSLEER. For the CDR3, the DNA is TGCGCCAGCAGCCAAGATACCGGAGGGGAGCAGTACTTC. Translated: CASSQDTGGEQYF.

The chain links TRBV4-3 to TRBJ2-1, with 8 bases aligning to TRBD2. Germline trimming cut 0 bases from V and 9 bases from J; bases unmatched to any gene: 10. Germline V CDR1 and CDR2: LGHNA, YSLEER. This CDR3 comprises 16 residues. The DNA of the CDR3 is TGCGCCAGCAGCCAAGATACGGGGGGGCCGTACTGTGAGCAGTTCTTC. Amino acids: CASSQDTGGPYCEQFF.

The chain carries TRBV14 and TRBJ1-2; 7 bases line up with TRBD1. In germline, CDR1 is SGHDN, CDR2 FVKESK. With V trimmed by 5 bases and J by 4 bases, 13 bases remained unmatched. This CDR3 is built from 16 residues. The CDR3, as DNA: TGTGCCAGCAGCTTTTCGGGACAGCTTTCCGGCTATGGCTACACCTTC. Its translation: CASSFSGQLSGYGYTF.

This rearrangement joins TRBV7-2 to TRBJ1-3; maybe TRBD1 (6 bases). The CDR3 is made up of 16 amino acids. CDR1 SGHTA and CDR2 FQGNSA come from the germline V gene. V lost 4 bases and J lost 4, with 17 bases in between. CDR3 coding DNA: TGTGCCAGCAGCTCCACTCGGGCAGGGGCCGGAAACACCATATATTTT. Protein product: CASSSTRAGAGNTIYF.

V gene TRBV6-1 combines with J gene TRBJ2-5; unclear D gene. Germline values: CDR1 MNHNS, CDR2 SASEGT. The germline V and J ends were trimmed by 8 bases and 5 bases, with 6 bases remaining between them. The CDR3 runs 10 residues. DNA of the CDR3: TGTGCCAGCCGCGAGGAGACCCAGTACTTC. It encodes CASREETQYF.

This clone was picked up a small number of times. The chain is built from TRBV27 and TRBJ2-7, with D tentatively TRBD1 (6 bases). Germline CDR1 is MNHEY and CDR2 is SMNVEV (reference sequence). V was pared by 5 bases and J by 4 bases, with 33 bases between. The CDR3 has 20 residues. Here the CDR3 reads CASSPVGGHPNREVGYEQYF. CDR3 bases: TGTGCCAGCAGTCCGGTTGGGGGACACCCAAACAGAGAGGTGGGATACGAGCAGTACTTC.

V is TRBV11-2 and J is TRBJ1-5, with a weak D call TRBD1 (6 bases). Per germline, CDR1 SGHAT and CDR2 FQNNGV. V dropped 2 bases and J dropped 5 bases, with 10 bases sitting between them. This CDR3 has 14 residues. The CDR3 bases are TGTGCCAGCAGCTTATTGGGGGCCCATCAGCCCCAGCATTTT. Protein: CASSLLGAHQPQHF.

V gene TRBV7-9 combines with J gene TRBJ1-1; TRBD1 aligns across 7 bases. In germline, CDR1 is SEHNR, CDR2 FQNEAQ (reference sequence). The CDR3 covers 15 residues. The V segment lost 0 bases and the J segment 1 base; nucleotides outside the gene matches: 2. The CDR3 DNA follows: TGTGCCAGCAGCTTAGCTCGACAGGGGAACACTGAAGCTTTCTTT. Protein: CASSLARQGNTEAFF. Full variable domain (outside the CDR3, taken from reference TRBV7-9 and TRBJ1-1): DTGVSQNPRHKITKRGQNVTFRCDPISEHNRLYWYRQTLGQGPEFLTYFQNEAQLEKSRLLSDRFSAERPKGSFSTLEIQRTEQGDSAMYLCASSLARQGNTEAFFGQGTRLTVV.

The chain joins TRBV1 to TRBJ2-1; TRBD2, the table's D call, was not compared with the DNA. TRBV1 constitutes a pseudogene. The CDR3 totals 15 residues. The CDR3 sequence: CTSSQGTAGGHEQFF. The CDR3 DNA reads TGCACCAGCAGCCAAGGGACAGCGGGGGGGCATGAGCAGTTCTTC.

A remark on this clone: In the same sample, other DNA sequences code for this CDR3. The rearrangement links TRBV15 to TRBJ1-5; D unresolved. Trimming cost V 2 bases and J 5 bases, with 19 bases left between them. The CDR3 has 17 residues. Germline V gene sequence: CDR1 LNHNV, CDR2 YYDKDF (reference sequence). CDR3 loop: CATSRSNTLWSHQPQHF. The CDR3 DNA reads as TGTGCCACCAGCAGATCGAACACATTGTGGAGTCATCAGCCCCAGCATTTT.

This clone turned up a few times. The J gene is TRBJ1-5, the V gene TRBV4-1, with a weak D call TRBD1 (6 bases). The CDR3 sequence is 16 residues long. The V gene's germline CDR1 is MGHRA and CDR2 YSYEKL. V was pared by 2 bases and J by 4 bases, with 15 bases between. The CDR3 bases are TGCGCCAGCAGCCAAAGGCAGGACAGTGAAAATCAGCCCCAGCATTTT. This sequence encodes CASSQRQDSENQPQHF.

Points on this clone: The sample holds other DNA sequences that translate to the same CDR3. The rearrangement uses TRBV29-1 and TRBJ1-5, with 12 bases lining up with TRBD1. Germline V CDR1 and CDR2: SQVTM, ANQGSEA. This CDR3 contains 14 residues. Trimming cost V 6 bases and J 6 bases; bases outside gene matches: 6. For the CDR3, the DNA is TGCAGCGTCCAACCGGGACAGGGGGCTCAGCCCCAGCATTTT. Its protein is CSVQPGQGAQPQHF.

The chain has TRBV5-6 and TRBJ2-2; 7 bases are a match to TRBD2. There are 16 residues in the CDR3. V gave up 0 bases and J gave up 7 bases; unmatched junction bases: 9. Germline loops: CDR1 SGHDT, CDR2 YYEEEE. CDR3 in DNA: TGTGCCAGCAGCTTGGGTACGAGGGAGGGAATCGGGGAGCTGTTTTTT. Its protein is CASSLGTREGIGELFF. Using reference TRBV5-6 and TRBJ2-2 for the parts outside the CDR3, the full variable domain is DAGVTQSPTHLIKTRGQQVTLRCSPKSGHDTVSWYQQALGQGPQFIFQYYEEEERQRGNFPDRFSGHQFPNYSSELNVNALLLGDSALYLCASSLGTREGIGELFFGEGSRLTVL.

In its sample, this clone was seen once. The chain employs TRBV5-1 and TRBJ2-2; tentative D call: TRBD1 (6 bases). This CDR3 is built from 15 residues. CDR1 and CDR2 from the germline V gene are SGHRS and YFSETQ. With 4 bases removed from V and 4 bases from J, the gap between germline ends came to 14 bases. The CDR3 region is CASSLRQVSTGELFF. The CDR3 bases are TGCGCCAGCAGCCTACGACAGGTTTCCACCGGGGAGCTGTTTTTT.

This chain uses TRBV19 with TRBJ1-5; D gene uncertain. Germline-derived CDR1 and CDR2 are LNHDA and SQIVND (reference sequence). V gave up 3 bases and J gave up 0 bases, with 15 bases separating them. The CDR3 has 17 residues. DNA of the CDR3: TGTGCCAGTAGTATCCTCGACCGCGGTTATAGCAATCAGCCCCAGCATTTT. As protein: CASSILDRGYSNQPQHF.